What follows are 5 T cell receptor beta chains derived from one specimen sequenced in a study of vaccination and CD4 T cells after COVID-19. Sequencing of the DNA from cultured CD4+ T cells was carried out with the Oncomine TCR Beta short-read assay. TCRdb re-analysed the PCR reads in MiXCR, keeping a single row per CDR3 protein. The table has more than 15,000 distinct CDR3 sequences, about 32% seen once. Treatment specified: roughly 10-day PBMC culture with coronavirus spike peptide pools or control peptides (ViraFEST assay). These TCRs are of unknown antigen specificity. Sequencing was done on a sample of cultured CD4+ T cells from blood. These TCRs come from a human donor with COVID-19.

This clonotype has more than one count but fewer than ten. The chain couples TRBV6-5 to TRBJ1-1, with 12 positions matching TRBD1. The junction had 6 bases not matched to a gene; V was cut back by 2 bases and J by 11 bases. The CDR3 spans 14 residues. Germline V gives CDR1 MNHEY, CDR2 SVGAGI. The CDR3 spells CASSYHGTGGGAFF. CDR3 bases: TGTGCCAGCAGTTACCACGGGACAGGGGGCGGGGCTTTCTTT.

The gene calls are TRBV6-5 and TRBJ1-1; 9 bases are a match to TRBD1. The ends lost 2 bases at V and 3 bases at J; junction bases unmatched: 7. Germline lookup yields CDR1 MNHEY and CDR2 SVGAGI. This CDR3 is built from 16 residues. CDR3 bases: TGTGCCAGCAGTTACAGGGGACAGGGAGCCCACACTGAAGCTTTCTTT. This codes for CASSYRGQGAHTEAFF.

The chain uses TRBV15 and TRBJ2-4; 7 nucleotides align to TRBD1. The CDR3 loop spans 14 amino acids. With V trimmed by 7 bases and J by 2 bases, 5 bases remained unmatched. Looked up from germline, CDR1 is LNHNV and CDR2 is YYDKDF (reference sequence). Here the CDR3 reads CATTPTGSKNIQYF. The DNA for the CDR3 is TGTGCCACCACCCCGACAGGGTCCAAAAACATTCAGTACTTC. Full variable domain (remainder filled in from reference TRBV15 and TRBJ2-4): DAMVIQNPRYQVTQFGKPVTLSCSQTLNHNVMYWYQQKSSQAPKLLFHYYDKDFNNEADTPDNFQSRRPNTSFCFLDIRSPGLGDTAMYLCATTPTGSKNIQYFGAGTRLSVL.

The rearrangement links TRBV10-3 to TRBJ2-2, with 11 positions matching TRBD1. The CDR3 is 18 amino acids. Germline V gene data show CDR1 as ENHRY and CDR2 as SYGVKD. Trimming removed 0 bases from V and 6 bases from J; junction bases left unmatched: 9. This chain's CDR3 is CAISESLTPGQGAGELFF. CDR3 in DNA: TGTGCCATCAGTGAGTCCCTGACCCCGGGACAGGGGGCCGGGGAGCTGTTTTTT.

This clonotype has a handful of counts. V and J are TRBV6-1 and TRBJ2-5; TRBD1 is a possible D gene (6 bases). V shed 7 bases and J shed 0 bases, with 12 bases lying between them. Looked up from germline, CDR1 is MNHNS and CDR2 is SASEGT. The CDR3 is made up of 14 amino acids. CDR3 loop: CASKRTADQETQYF. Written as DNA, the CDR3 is TGTGCCAGCAAGCGGACAGCCGACCAAGAGACCCAGTACTTC.